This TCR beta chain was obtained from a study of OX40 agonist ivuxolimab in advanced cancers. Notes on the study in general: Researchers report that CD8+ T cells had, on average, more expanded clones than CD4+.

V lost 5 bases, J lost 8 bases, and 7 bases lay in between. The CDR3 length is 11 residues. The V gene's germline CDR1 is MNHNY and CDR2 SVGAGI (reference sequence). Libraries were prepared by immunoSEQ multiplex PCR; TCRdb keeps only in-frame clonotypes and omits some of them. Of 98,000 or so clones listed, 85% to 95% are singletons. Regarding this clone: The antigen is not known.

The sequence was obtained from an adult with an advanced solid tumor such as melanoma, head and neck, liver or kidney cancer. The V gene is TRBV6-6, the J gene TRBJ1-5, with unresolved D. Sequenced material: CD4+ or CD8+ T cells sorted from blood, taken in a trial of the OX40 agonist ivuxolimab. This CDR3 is CASSENEPQHF. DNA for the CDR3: TGTGCCAGCAGTGAAAATGAGCCCCAGCATTTT.